A selection of T cell receptor beta chains follows, all from one sample in a study of CD8 T cells in Susac syndrome. Using its own MiXCR run on the immunoSEQ multiplex PCR reads, TCRdb lists one record per CDR3 protein. The sample gives 50,000 or so distinct CDR3 sequences, just over 90% of which show up once; roughly 0.5% is in the top ten. What was sequenced was CD8+ T cells from PBMCs. Receptor source: a human donor with multiple sclerosis. The CDR3 runs from the conserved cysteine through the conserved F or W. D genes are given only for firm matches. Some rows have no size entry. The others give once, few or many, or a class for an expanded clone.

D	J	V	size	CDR3	DNA
-	TRBJ2-4	TRBV29-1	-	CSVGGGYDSVNIQYF	TGCAGCGTTGGGGGAGGTTACGACAGTGTAAACATTCAGTACTTC
-	TRBJ1-1	TRBV4-3	-	CASSQAGGEGFPEAFF	TGCGCCAGCAGCCAAGCCGGGGGAGAGGGATTCCCTGAAGCTTTCTTT
TRBD2	TRBJ2-1	TRBV10-2	-	CASSEDERGGNEQFF	TGCGCCAGCAGTGAGGATGAGCGGGGGGGCAATGAGCAGTTCTTC
TRBD2	TRBJ2-1	TRBV7-3	-	CASSPLPLAGSPEEQFF	TGTGCCAGCAGCCCCCTCCCTCTAGCGGGGTCGCCTGAGGAGCAGTTCTTC
TRBD1	TRBJ1-2	TRBV27	-	CASSSDDRVYGYTF	TGTGCCAGCAGTTCCGACGACAGGGTTTATGGCTACACCTTC
-	TRBJ2-1	TRBV7-8	-	CASSNTKGPYNEQFF	TGTGCCAGCAGCAATACAAAGGGGCCGTACAATGAGCAGTTCTTC
TRBD1	TRBJ2-7	TRBV27	-	CASSPSGQGFYEQYF	TGTGCCAGCAGTCCCTCTGGACAGGGTTTCTACGAGCAGTACTTC
-	TRBJ2-2	TRBV11-2	-	CASSVLLSGKVELFF	TGTGCCAGCAGCGTGCTCCTCTCCGGGAAAGTGGAGCTGTTTTTT
-	TRBJ1-1	TRBV9	-	CASSPSDRFNTEAFF	TGTGCCAGCAGCCCCTCGGACAGATTCAACACTGAAGCTTTCTTT
-	TRBJ1-1	TRBV5-1	-	CASSSNPSPEAFF	TGCGCCAGCAGCTCGAATCCAAGCCCTGAAGCTTTCTTT
-	TRBJ2-7	TRBV28	-	CASSYTQGILEQYF	TGTGCCAGCAGTTATACACAGGGAATTCTCGAGCAGTACTTC
-	TRBJ2-5	TRBV5-6	once	CASSFLSETQYF	TGTGCCAGCAGCTTCCTGTCTGAGACCCAGTACTTC
-	TRBJ2-7	TRBV7-9	-	CASSRTNSGIYEQYF	TGTGCCAGCAGCCGAACCAACAGTGGGATCTACGAGCAGTACTTC
TRBD1	TRBJ2-3	TRBV9	-	CASSTSLTGGTDTQYF	TGTGCCAGCAGCACGAGTTTAACAGGGGGTACAGATACGCAGTATTTT
-	TRBJ1-4	TRBV15	-	CATSPFGNEANEKLFF	TGTGCCACCAGCCCCTTTGGGAACGAAGCTAATGAAAAACTGTTTTTT
-	TRBJ1-1	TRBV5-1	-	CASSLETMAFF	TGCGCCAGCAGCTTAGAAACGATGGCTTTCTTT
-	TRBJ1-5	TRBV27	-	CASSNDRYIRPQHF	TGTGCCAGCAGTAACGACAGGTATATTCGGCCCCAGCATTTT
-	TRBJ2-6	TRBV4-3	-	CASSQDLSSGANVLTF	TGCGCCAGCAGCCAAGACCTGAGCTCTGGGGCCAACGTCCTGACTTTC
-	TRBJ2-7	TRBV9	-	CASSPTGHEQYF	TGTGCCAGCAGCCCAACAGGGCACGAGCAGTACTTC
-	TRBJ2-3	TRBV4-3	-	CASSQDEWDTQYF	TGCGCCAGCAGCCAAGACGAGTGGGATACGCAGTATTTT
-	TRBJ1-5	TRBV30	few	CAWSFGTHQPQHF	TGTGCCTGGAGTTTCGGGACACATCAGCCCCAGCATTTT
TRBD1	TRBJ1-5	TRBV3-1	-	CASSQDGTGGQPQHF	TGTGCCAGCAGCCAAGATGGGACAGGGGGACAGCCCCAGCATTTT
-	TRBJ1-4	TRBV20-1	-	CSAREGLSFAANEKLFF	TGCAGTGCTAGAGAGGGGCTCTCCTTTGCGGCTAATGAAAAACTGTTTTTT
-	TRBJ2-5	TRBV28	-	CASTLGQESQETQYF	TGTGCCAGCACCCTGGGGCAGGAATCGCAAGAGACCCAGTACTTC
-	TRBJ2-5	TRBV7-2	-	CASSLGGDQETQYF	TGTGCCAGCAGCTTAGGGGGGGATCAAGAGACCCAGTACTTC
TRBD1	TRBJ1-2	TRBV27	-	CASLGWDRGNGIYGYTF	TGTGCCAGCCTAGGTTGGGACAGGGGGAACGGTATCTATGGCTACACCTTC
-	TRBJ1-5	TRBV15	-	CATSRRDTLDSQPQHF	TGTGCCACCAGCAGACGGGACACCCTGGATAGTCAGCCCCAGCATTTT
-	TRBJ2-7	TRBV29-1	-	CSVDRQGGEQYF	TGCAGCGTTGATAGGCAGGGTGGAGAGCAGTACTTC
-	TRBJ2-6	TRBV5-4	-	CASSLGGLVTGANVLTF	TGTGCCAGCAGCTTGGGGGGGCTGGTAACTGGGGCCAACGTCCTGACTTTC
-	TRBJ2-1	TRBV27	-	CASSLSGGSYNEQFF	TGTGCCAGCAGTTTATCGGGGGGCTCCTACAATGAGCAGTTCTTC
-	TRBJ2-2	TRBV20-1	-	CSARDFRGRTGELFF	TGCAGTGCTAGAGATTTTCGGGGGCGAACCGGGGAGCTGTTTTTT
TRBD1	TRBJ2-7	TRBV19	once	CASSFLVGTEEPEQYF	TGTGCCAGTAGTTTTCTGGTTGGGACAGAAGAGCCGGAGCAGTACTTC
-	TRBJ1-1	TRBV12-5	-	CASGLVQGVAEAFF	TGTGCTAGTGGTTTGGTACAGGGTGTCGCTGAAGCTTTCTTT
-	TRBJ2-1	TRBV4-2	-	CASSQASNEQFF	TGTGCCAGCAGCCAAGCGAGCAATGAGCAGTTCTTC
TRBD2	TRBJ2-5	TRBV6-5	-	CASGNSGAGETQYF	TGTGCCAGCGGCAATAGCGGGGCCGGGGAGACCCAGTACTTC
-	TRBJ2-3	TRBV5-1	-	CASSKDLPGRDTQYF	TGCGCCAGCAGCAAGGACTTGCCCGGTAGGGATACGCAGTATTTT
-	TRBJ1-5	TRBV2	-	CASSESRPSNQPQHF	TGTGCCAGCAGTGAAAGCAGACCTAGCAATCAGCCCCAGCATTTT
-	TRBJ2-5	TRBV7-9	-	CASTRQVKETQYF	TGTGCCAGCACCCGACAGGTCAAAGAGACCCAGTACTTC
-	TRBJ1-2	TRBV6-5	-	CASSYSNGGDYGYTF	TGTGCCAGCAGTTACTCCAACGGGGGGGACTATGGCTACACCTTC
-	TRBJ2-2	TRBV9	once	CASSVDGNTGELFF	TGTGCCAGCAGCGTAGACGGTAACACCGGGGAGCTGTTTTTT
-	TRBJ2-2	TRBV7-8	-	CASSLVGLVSTWANTGELFF	TGTGCCAGCAGCTTAGTAGGTCTAGTATCAACTTGGGCAAACACCGGGGAGCTGTTTTTT
-	TRBJ2-5	TRBV6-5	once	CASSYSAVKETQYF	TGTGCCAGCAGTTACTCGGCTGTGAAAGAGACCCAGTACTTC
-	TRBJ1-2	TRBV15	once	CATSSGTDYGYTF	TGTGCCACCAGCAGCGGGACCGACTATGGCTACACCTTC
-	TRBJ1-1	TRBV27	-	CATYVGTEAFF	TGTGCCACCTACGTGGGGACTGAAGCTTTCTTT
TRBD2	TRBJ2-3	TRBV6-1	-	CASSGGVSGADTQYF	TGTGCCAGCAGTGGAGGGGTTAGCGGGGCGGATACGCAGTATTTT
TRBD1	TRBJ2-7	TRBV7-9	-	CASSFNTAGTGNEQYF	TGTGCCAGCAGCTTTAACACGGCCGGGACAGGTAACGAGCAGTACTTC
-	TRBJ2-7	TRBV12-3/TRBV12-4	-	CASSPSTSHEQYF	TGTGCCAGCAGCCCCTCCACCTCGCACGAGCAGTACTTC
-	TRBJ2-1	TRBV7-9	-	CASSFWSDEQFF	TGTGCCAGCAGCTTCTGGTCCGATGAGCAGTTCTTC
-	TRBJ1-4	TRBV6-5	-	CASSFHPRVAEKLFF	TGTGCCAGCAGCTTCCACCCCAGGGTTGCTGAAAAACTGTTTTTT